In its sample, the clone carrying this T cell receptor (beta chain) was seen once. Produced via immunoSEQ multiplex PCR; TCRdb's table is partial and in-frame only. The sample has about 16,000 clones; about 86% are singletons. After removal of 4 bases from V and 5 bases from J, the junction contained 4 bases not matched to a gene. The CDR3 extends over 13 amino acids. CDR1 is MNHEY and CDR2 is SMNVEV in the germline V gene (reference sequence). The data stem from a study of T cell repertoires in ileal Crohn's disease. This sequence originates from an adult with Crohn's disease. The rearrangement links TRBV27 to TRBJ2-5, with TRBD2 matching over 7 bases. Sequences were obtained from ileal tissue. Written as DNA, the CDR3 is TGTGCCAGCAGTTGGGACTATACGGAGACCCAGTACTTC. Its protein is CASSWDYTETQYF.